These T cell receptor beta chains were read from a single sample in a study of blood T cell repertoires in COVID-19. Clones were read by immunoSEQ multiplex PCR, and TCRdb kept only the in-frame ones, dropping some. The sample lists 120,000 to 150,000 clones; more than 75% were seen once. The sequencing input was peripheral blood. Receptors were obtained from a man aged 45 to 65 who had recovered from COVID-19. CDR3s include the opening cysteine and the closing phenylalanine or tryptophan. A D gene is named only where the DNA matches it firmly. Size tells how often a clone was seen (once, few, many) or the class of an expanded clone, and some rows leave it out.

J: TRBJ2-5; D: .; V: TRBV4-1; length: 15; size: once; CDR3: CASSQVRGFEETQYF; DNA: TGCGCCAGCAGCCAAGTACGGGGTTTTGAGGAGACCCAGTACTTC
J: TRBJ1-1; D: .; V: TRBV3-1/TRBV3-2; length: 13; size: once; CDR3: CASSHQANTEAFF; DNA: TGTGCCAGCAGCCACCAGGCGAACACTGAAGCTTTCTTT
J: TRBJ1-2; D: .; V: TRBV5-8; length: 14; size: .; CDR3: CASSLAWQGGGYTF; DNA: TGTGCCAGCAGCTTGGCCTGGCAGGGTGGTGGCTACACCTTC
J: TRBJ2-5; D: TRBD1; V: TRBV27; length: 13; size: .; CDR3: CASRGQAPKTQYF; DNA: TGTGCCAGCAGAGGACAGGCCCCCAAGACCCAGTACTTC
J: TRBJ1-2; D: TRBD1; V: TRBV25-1; length: 14; size: once; CDR3: CASSDEGADYGYTF; DNA: TGTGCCAGCAGTGACGAGGGGGCAGACTATGGCTACACCTTC
J: TRBJ2-1; D: TRBD1; V: TRBV5-1; length: 14; size: .; CDR3: CASSLGTGYNEQFF; DNA: TGCGCCAGCAGCTTGGGGACAGGGTACAATGAGCAGTTCTTC
J: TRBJ1-1; D: .; V: TRBV30; length: 11; size: .; CDR3: CAWSVQPGGFF; DNA: TGTGCCTGGAGTGTACAACCGGGGGGGTTCTTT
J: TRBJ2-7; D: .; V: TRBV19; length: 16; size: .; CDR3: CASSIVGGGYTYEQYF; DNA: TGTGCCAGTAGTATAGTGGGCGGGGGCTACACCTACGAGCAGTACTTC
J: TRBJ2-7; D: .; V: TRBV3-1/TRBV3-2; length: 17; size: .; CDR3: CASSPTPTGYSSYEQYF; DNA: TGTGCCAGCAGCCCCACACCGACAGGATACAGCTCCTACGAGCAGTACTTC
J: TRBJ2-7; D: .; V: TRBV11-2; length: 14; size: .; CDR3: CASSPQPGYGEQYF; DNA: TGTGCCAGCAGCCCGCAACCGGGGTACGGAGAGCAGTACTTC
J: TRBJ1-2; D: .; V: TRBV5-6; length: 14; size: .; CDR3: CASSLASINYGYTF; DNA: TGTGCCAGCAGCTTAGCCTCTATTAACTATGGCTACACCTTC
J: TRBJ1-1; D: .; V: TRBV7-6; length: 16; size: .; CDR3: CASSQLAGRKNTEAFF; DNA: TGTGCCAGCAGCCAACTAGCGGGCAGAAAGAACACTGAAGCTTTCTTT
J: TRBJ2-7; D: .; V: TRBV11-2; length: 15; size: .; CDR3: CASSLVPTAAYEQYF; DNA: TGTGCCAGCAGCTTAGTCCCAACAGCTGCCTACGAGCAGTACTTC
J: TRBJ2-3; D: .; V: TRBV5-4; length: 12; size: .; CDR3: CASSAGPDTQYF; DNA: TGTGCCAGCAGTGCTGGGCCAGATACGCAGTATTTT
J: TRBJ2-1; D: TRBD1; V: TRBV5-4; length: 15; size: once; CDR3: CASSPDRGGYNEQFF; DNA: TGTGCCAGCAGCCCCGACAGGGGGGGGTACAATGAGCAGTTCTTC
J: TRBJ2-3; D: .; V: TRBV5-1; length: 15; size: .; CDR3: CASSADNSPTDTQYF; DNA: TGCGCCAGCAGCGCAGACAACAGTCCTACGGATACGCAGTATTTT
J: TRBJ1-1; D: .; V: TRBV7-9; length: 14; size: .; CDR3: CASSQVWQNTEAFF; DNA: TGTGCCAGCAGCCAGGTTTGGCAGAACACTGAAGCTTTCTTT
J: TRBJ2-2; D: TRBD2; V: TRBV5-1; length: 15; size: .; CDR3: CASSFTSGVTGELFF; DNA: TGCGCCAGCAGCTTTACTAGCGGGGTGACCGGGGAGCTGTTTTTT
J: TRBJ1-2; D: .; V: TRBV4-1; length: 14; size: .; CDR3: CASSHGGQFNGYTF; DNA: TGCGCCAGCAGCCATGGAGGACAGTTTAATGGCTACACCTTC
J: TRBJ1-1; D: .; V: TRBV6-5; length: 14; size: .; CDR3: CASSYEPGSSEAFF; DNA: TGTGCCAGCAGTTACGAACCCGGGTCCTCTGAAGCTTTCTTT
J: TRBJ2-1; D: .; V: TRBV27; length: 15; size: .; CDR3: CASSLSWLSYNEQFF; DNA: TGTGCCAGCAGTTTATCTTGGCTTTCCTACAATGAGCAGTTCTTC
J: TRBJ2-1; D: TRBD1; V: TRBV9; length: 16; size: .; CDR3: CASSVVGTGALNEQFF; DNA: TGTGCCAGCAGCGTAGTGGGGACAGGGGCCCTCAATGAGCAGTTCTTC
J: TRBJ2-7; D: TRBD1; V: TRBV10-2; length: 16; size: .; CDR3: CASSQIPDRGLYEQYF; DNA: TGCGCCAGCAGTCAGATTCCCGACAGGGGGCTCTACGAGCAGTACTTC
J: TRBJ1-6; D: .; V: TRBV19; length: 15; size: .; CDR3: CASSIWQGSNSPLHF; DNA: TGTGCCAGTAGTATCTGGCAGGGTTCTAATTCACCCCTCCACTTT
J: TRBJ1-3; D: .; V: TRBV5-8; length: 14; size: .; CDR3: CASSVQGYGNTIYF; DNA: TGTGCCAGCAGCGTACAGGGTTATGGAAACACCATATATTTT
J: TRBJ2-1; D: .; V: TRBV27; length: 13; size: .; CDR3: CASSYNHYNEQFF; DNA: TGTGCCAGCAGTTACAACCATTACAATGAGCAGTTCTTC
J: TRBJ2-1; D: TRBD1; V: TRBV6-5; length: 14; size: .; CDR3: CASRSQTGGNEQFF; DNA: TGTGCCAGCAGATCCCAGACAGGGGGCAATGAGCAGTTCTTC
J: TRBJ2-7; D: TRBD2; V: TRBV5-1; length: 16; size: .; CDR3: CASSLDPSGGNYEQYF; DNA: TGCGCCAGCAGCTTGGATCCTAGCGGGGGTAACTACGAGCAGTACTTC
J: TRBJ2-4; D: TRBD1; V: TRBV7-9; length: 19; size: few; CDR3: CASSQHFLGDRVSVNIQYF; DNA: TGTGCCAGCAGCCAGCACTTCCTAGGGGACAGGGTTAGTGTAAACATTCAGTACTTC
J: TRBJ2-5; D: .; V: TRBV15; length: 14; size: .; CDR3: CATSKDRRQETQYF; DNA: TGTGCCACCAGCAAAGACAGGCGCCAAGAGACCCAGTACTTC
J: TRBJ2-1; D: .; V: TRBV9; length: 13; size: .; CDR3: CASSVIDNNEQFF; DNA: TGTGCCAGCAGCGTTATCGACAACAATGAGCAGTTCTTC
J: TRBJ1-6; D: .; V: TRBV5-1; length: 13; size: .; CDR3: CASSLAGMSPLHF; DNA: TGCGCCAGCAGCTTGGCAGGGATGTCACCCCTCCACTTT
J: TRBJ1-1; D: TRBD1; V: TRBV5-1; length: 14; size: .; CDR3: CASSFGTGVEEAFF; DNA: TGCGCCAGCAGCTTCGGGACAGGGGTAGAGGAAGCTTTCTTT
J: TRBJ1-2; D: TRBD1; V: TRBV7-2; length: 14; size: .; CDR3: CATGDRAEVRGYTF; DNA: TGTGCAACCGGGGACAGGGCAGAAGTAAGAGGCTACACCTTC
J: TRBJ2-7; D: .; V: TRBV5-4; length: 13; size: .; CDR3: CASSLPTSYEQYF; DNA: TGTGCCAGCAGCTTGCCCACTTCCTACGAGCAGTACTTC
J: TRBJ2-2; D: TRBD1; V: TRBV7-8; length: 17; size: .; CDR3: CASSLEGQGSNTGELFF; DNA: TGTGCCAGCAGCTTAGAGGGACAGGGGTCGAACACCGGGGAGCTGTTTTTT
J: TRBJ1-4; D: TRBD1; V: TRBV29-1; length: 12; size: .; CDR3: CSAGTGFEKLFF; DNA: TGCAGCGCAGGGACAGGGTTTGAAAAACTGTTTTTT
J: TRBJ1-6; D: TRBD1; V: TRBV5-1; length: 15; size: .; CDR3: CASSLTGADNSPLHF; DNA: TGCGCCAGCAGCCTCACAGGGGCCGATAATTCACCCCTCCACTTT
J: TRBJ1-4; D: TRBD1; V: TRBV14; length: 16; size: .; CDR3: CASSQVRDRGHEKLFF; DNA: TGTGCCAGCAGCCAAGTACGGGACAGGGGCCATGAAAAACTGTTTTTT
J: TRBJ2-3; D: .; V: TRBV6-1; length: 14; size: .; CDR3: CASSERGMSDTQYF; DNA: TGTGCCAGCAGTGAACGGGGGATGTCAGATACGCAGTATTTT
J: TRBJ2-1; D: .; V: TRBV5-3; length: 19; size: .; CDR3: CARSQQTQLAKRALNEQFF; DNA: TGTGCCAGAAGCCAGCAAACACAGCTAGCGAAGAGGGCCCTCAATGAGCAGTTCTTC
J: TRBJ1-2; D: .; V: TRBV19; length: 14; size: .; CDR3: CASSPGFTLYGYTF; DNA: TGTGCCAGTAGCCCAGGGTTTACCCTCTATGGCTACACCTTC
J: TRBJ1-1; D: .; V: TRBV3-1/TRBV3-2; length: 15; size: .; CDR3: CASSRFRDMNTEAFF; DNA: TGTGCCAGCAGCCGTTTCAGGGACATGAACACTGAAGCTTTCTTT
J: TRBJ1-6; D: .; V: TRBV30; length: 14; size: .; CDR3: CAWSVLQVPSPLHF; DNA: TGTGCCTGGAGTGTACTCCAGGTTCCTTCACCCCTCCACTTT
J: TRBJ2-3; D: .; V: TRBV5-1; length: 11; size: few; CDR3: CARLVVGTQYF; DNA: TGCGCCAGACTAGTAGTGGGTACGCAGTATTTT
J: TRBJ2-3; D: TRBD1; V: TRBV19; length: 16; size: once; CDR3: CASSPAVTGNGDTQYF; DNA: TGTGCCAGTAGTCCGGCCGTGACAGGGAACGGAGATACGCAGTATTTT
J: TRBJ1-6; D: .; V: TRBV9; length: 18; size: .; CDR3: CASSVEGTWSSYNSPLHF; DNA: TGTGCCAGCAGCGTAGAAGGTACGTGGAGCTCCTATAATTCACCCCTCCACTTT
J: TRBJ1-2; D: .; V: TRBV6-5; length: 14; size: .; CDR3: CASIPGGRTYGYTF; DNA: TGTGCCAGCATACCTGGCGGGCGGACTTATGGCTACACCTTC
J: TRBJ1-1; D: TRBD1; V: TRBV5-1; length: 15; size: .; CDR3: CASSHDGQGYTEAFF; DNA: TGCGCCAGCAGCCACGACGGACAGGGATACACTGAAGCTTTCTTT
J: TRBJ1-6; D: TRBD1; V: TRBV6-5; length: 15; size: .; CDR3: CASSRGTENNSPLHF; DNA: TGTGCCAGCAGCCGCGGGACAGAGAATAATTCACCCCTCCACTTT
J: TRBJ2-3; D: TRBD1; V: TRBV4-2; length: 15; size: .; CDR3: CASSQDRGLIDTQYF; DNA: TGTGCCAGCAGTCAAGACAGGGGGCTAATAGATACGCAGTATTTT
J: TRBJ2-3; D: .; V: TRBV9; length: 15; size: .; CDR3: CASSLGGPRTDTQYF; DNA: TGTGCCAGCAGCCTAGGAGGTCCTCGCACAGATACGCAGTATTTT
J: TRBJ2-2; D: TRBD1; V: TRBV2; length: 13; size: .; CDR3: CATVTGSTGELFF; DNA: TGTGCCACCGTGACAGGGTCCACCGGGGAGCTGTTTTTT
J: TRBJ1-6; D: TRBD1; V: TRBV9; length: 16; size: .; CDR3: CASSQGTGALNSPLHF; DNA: TGTGCCAGCAGCCAAGGGACAGGGGCCCTTAATTCACCCCTCCACTTT
J: TRBJ1-2; D: .; V: TRBV10-3; length: 14; size: .; CDR3: CAITAPGTGSGYTF; DNA: TGTGCCATCACCGCCCCAGGTACAGGTTCGGGCTACACCTTC